The 8 T cell receptor beta chains presented below share a single source sample, sequenced in a study of cytomegalovirus exposure and HLA in healthy donors. The PCR made use of 60 Vbeta and 13 Jbeta primers. Clones were sequenced by immunoSEQ multiplex PCR, and TCRdb holds only the in-frame ones, with some missing. The repertoire includes 150,000 to 200,000 clones, over 70% of them detected once, and 3% to 4.5% sits in the top ten. The sample was PBMCs. The receptors here all came from a man aged 50 to 59 in good health and CMV-seronegative.

The chain is built from TRBV6-5 and TRBJ1-1; 7 nucleotides line up with TRBD1. Germline V lookup: CDR1 MNHEY, CDR2 SVGAGI. V lost 6 bases to trimming and J lost 5 bases; unmatched junction nucleotides: 9. There are 14 residues in the CDR3. The CDR3 DNA follows: TGTGCCAGCAGGATAACAGGGGTTGGGACTGAAGCTTTCTTT. It codes for CASRITGVGTEAFF.

V gene TRBV7-2 combines with J gene TRBJ2-5, with 9 positions matching TRBD2. This CDR3 has 19 residues. V lost 1 base, J lost 5 bases, and 17 bases stayed unmatched. Germline CDR1 reads SGHTA; CDR2 reads FQGNSA. This CDR3 reads CASSLDATGRGGAYETQYF. The CDR3 DNA sequence: TGTGCCAGCAGCTTAGACGCGACGGGTCGCGGGGGGGCCTATGAGACCCAGTACTTC. The full variable domain, completed using reference TRBV7-2 and TRBJ2-5, is GAGVSQSPSNKVTEKGKDVELRCDPISGHTALYWYRQSLGQGLEFLIYFQGNSAPDKSGLPSDRFSAERTGGSVSTLTIQRTQQEDSAVYLCASSLDATGRGGAYETQYFGPGTRLLVL.

The gene calls are TRBV7-6 and TRBJ2-3; D gene unclear. The germline gives CDR1 SGHVS, CDR2 FNYEAQ. CDR3 size: 14 residues. Here the CDR3 reads CASRSFITPDTQYF. The CDR3 DNA reads as TGTGCTTCACGGAGCTTCATAACCCCGGATACGCAGTATTTT.

This clone was counted a single time. V gene TRBV5-6 combines with J gene TRBJ2-3, with 11 bases lining up with TRBD2. CDR3 length equals 14 residues. The junction had 2 bases not matched to a gene; V was cut back by 0 bases and J by 8 bases. CDR1 and CDR2 from the germline V gene are SGHDT and YYEEEE. The CDR3 region has the DNA TGTGCCAGCAGCTTGGTACTAGCGGGGGCTACGCAGTATTTT. It specifies CASSLVLAGATQYF.

The rearrangement links TRBV27 to TRBJ2-7; TRBD1 agrees at 8 bases. Unmatched junction bases numbered 10, after V lost 5 bases and J lost 4 bases. Looked up from germline, CDR1 is MNHEY and CDR2 is SMNVEV (reference sequence). This CDR3 is built from 15 residues. CDR3 sequence (DNA): TGTGCCAGCAGTCGCATTGGACAGGGCCGGTACGAGCAGTACTTC. This translates into CASSRIGQGRYEQYF.

This clone was recorded once. The genes are TRBV7-8 and TRBJ1-5, with a possible D match to TRBD1 (6 bases). The ends were cut back, 4 bases at V and 3 bases at J, with 13 bases in the middle. The CDR3 is made up of 15 amino acids. Germline V gene data show CDR1 as SGHVS and CDR2 as FQNEAQ. In DNA, the CDR3 is TGTGCCAGCAGCTACCTCGGGGGGCCCAATCAGCCCCAGCATTTT. It encodes CASSYLGGPNQPQHF.

The CDR3 nucleotides read TGTGCCAGCAGTGGGGCCTCCGACCCACCGGGGGAGCAGTACTTC. Translating gives CASSGASDPPGEQYF. The V call is TRBV2, the J call TRBJ2-7, with D maybe TRBD2 (5 bases). Germline CDR1 reads SNHLY; CDR2 reads FYNNEI. V lost 4 bases, J lost 7 bases, and 20 bases lay in between. The CDR3 consists of 15 residues. The full variable domain, with the rest looked up from reference TRBV2 and TRBJ2-7, is EPEVTQTPSHQVTQMGQEVILRCVPISNHLYFYWYRQILGQKVEFLVSFYNNEISEKSEIFDDQFSVERPDGSNFTLKIRSTKLEDSAMYFCASSGASDPPGEQYFGPGTRLTVT.

The chain uses TRBV11-3 and TRBJ2-5; 7 nucleotides line up with TRBD1. The CDR3 length is 14 residues. Germline trimming cut 4 bases from V and 4 bases from J; bases unmatched to any gene: 6. Germline CDR1 is SGHNT and CDR2 is YENEEA. As DNA, the CDR3 is TGTGCCAGCAGCTCCGGACAGGCGACAGAGACCCAGTACTTC. Protein product: CASSSGQATETQYF.